This is a list of T cell receptor beta chains from one sample in a study of PD-1 blockade in mismatch repair-deficient tumors. TCRdb keeps only in-frame clones here, not all; method: immunoSEQ multiplex PCR. This table holds around 100,000 clones, 60% to 85% found once. The material sequenced was peripheral blood, taken 60 to 65 weeks after starting pembrolizumab. The receptors come from an adult with mismatch repair-deficient cancer. CDR3s include the opening cysteine and the closing phenylalanine or tryptophan. D genes are given only for firm matches. For some rows the clone size is stated as once, few or many, or as a class when expanded; others skip it.

abundance: .; d_gene: .; j_gene: TRBJ2-1; v_gene: TRBV5-1; len: 14; CDR3aa: CASSLDGSKNEQFF; CDR3nt: TGCGCCAGCAGCTTGGACGGGAGTAAGAATGAGCAGTTCTTC
abundance: .; d_gene: TRBD2; j_gene: TRBJ2-7; v_gene: TRBV30; len: 12; CDR3aa: CAWGTSSYEQYF; CDR3nt: TGTGCCTGGGGGACTAGCTCCTACGAGCAGTACTTC
abundance: .; d_gene: .; j_gene: TRBJ1-1; v_gene: TRBV9; len: 13; CDR3aa: CASSAGQNTEAFF; CDR3nt: TGTGCCAGCAGCGCTGGACAGAACACTGAAGCTTTCTTT
abundance: .; d_gene: .; j_gene: TRBJ2-7; v_gene: TRBV6-1; len: 14; CDR3aa: CASSERVQPYEQYF; CDR3nt: TGTGCCAGCAGTGAAAGGGTACAGCCTTACGAGCAGTACTTC
abundance: .; d_gene: .; j_gene: TRBJ1-1; v_gene: TRBV5-4; len: 14; CDR3aa: CASSLEKTSTEAFF; CDR3nt: TGTGCCAGCAGCTTGGAGAAGACGTCCACTGAAGCTTTCTTT
abundance: .; d_gene: .; j_gene: TRBJ1-2; v_gene: TRBV14; len: 15; CDR3aa: CASSLLGTSTEGYTF; CDR3nt: TGTGCCAGCAGCTTATTAGGGACGTCGACGGAAGGCTACACCTTC
abundance: once; d_gene: .; j_gene: TRBJ1-1; v_gene: TRBV7-8; len: 15; CDR3aa: CASSSGITMNTEAFF; CDR3nt: TGTGCCAGCAGCTCAGGGATTACAATGAACACTGAAGCTTTCTTT
abundance: .; d_gene: TRBD1; j_gene: TRBJ1-2; v_gene: TRBV6-1; len: 15; CDR3aa: CASTPPGGELSGYTF; CDR3nt: TGTGCCAGCACCCCCCCAGGGGGGGAGCTAAGTGGCTACACCTTC
abundance: .; d_gene: TRBD2; j_gene: TRBJ2-2; v_gene: TRBV5-1; len: 16; CDR3aa: CASSGIAGLNTGELFF; CDR3nt: TGCGCCAGCAGCGGTATAGCGGGATTGAACACCGGGGAGCTGTTTTTT
abundance: .; d_gene: TRBD2; j_gene: TRBJ2-2; v_gene: TRBV7-6; len: 16; CDR3aa: CASSLGSGRAGGELFF; CDR3nt: TGTGCCAGCAGCTTAGGCAGCGGGAGGGCTGGCGGGGAGCTGTTTTTT
abundance: .; d_gene: TRBD1; j_gene: TRBJ2-7; v_gene: TRBV27; len: 14; CDR3aa: CASSLRDRGYEQYF; CDR3nt: TGTGCCAGCAGTTTACGGGACAGGGGTTACGAGCAGTACTTC
abundance: .; d_gene: .; j_gene: TRBJ2-3; v_gene: TRBV19; len: 19; CDR3aa: CASSARLFGYQTGTDTQYF; CDR3nt: TGTGCCAGTAGTGCCCGACTTTTCGGGTACCAAACCGGCACAGATACGCAGTATTTT
abundance: .; d_gene: .; j_gene: TRBJ1-1; v_gene: TRBV11-2; len: 19; CDR3aa: CASSTETGVYTEPNTEAFF; CDR3nt: TGTGCCAGCAGCACAGAGACTGGGGTATACACCGAACCGAACACTGAAGCTTTCTTT
abundance: .; d_gene: TRBD2; j_gene: TRBJ2-7; v_gene: TRBV9; len: 14; CDR3aa: CASSVTSGSYEQYF; CDR3nt: TGTGCCAGCAGCGTGACTAGCGGGAGTTACGAGCAGTACTTC
abundance: .; d_gene: TRBD1; j_gene: TRBJ2-5; v_gene: TRBV27; len: 15; CDR3aa: CASSPGTGTQETQYF; CDR3nt: TGTGCCAGCAGTCCCGGGACAGGGACCCAAGAGACCCAGTACTTC
abundance: .; d_gene: .; j_gene: TRBJ2-5; v_gene: TRBV4-2; len: 16; CDR3aa: CASSLATGRVKETQYF; CDR3nt: TGTGCCAGCAGCTTGGCCACGGGGCGCGTTAAAGAGACCCAGTACTTC
abundance: .; d_gene: .; j_gene: TRBJ2-3; v_gene: TRBV11-1; len: 15; CDR3aa: CASSLDGGQGDTQYF; CDR3nt: TGTGCCAGCAGCTTAGATGGGGGGCAAGGAGATACGCAGTATTTT
abundance: many; d_gene: .; j_gene: TRBJ2-7; v_gene: TRBV7-3; len: 14; CDR3aa: CASSLVSGAGEQYF; CDR3nt: TGTGCCAGCAGCTTAGTTTCTGGGGCGGGCGAGCAGTACTTC
abundance: .; d_gene: TRBD2; j_gene: TRBJ2-5; v_gene: TRBV5-1; len: 14; CDR3aa: CASSLVAGAETQYF; CDR3nt: TGCGCCAGCAGCTTGGTGGCGGGAGCAGAGACCCAGTACTTC
abundance: few; d_gene: .; j_gene: TRBJ1-2; v_gene: TRBV11-2; len: 18; CDR3aa: CASSLSGVNLNSDYGYTF; CDR3nt: TGTGCCAGCAGCCTCTCCGGGGTCAACCTCAACTCAGATTATGGCTACACCTTC
abundance: .; d_gene: .; j_gene: TRBJ1-2; v_gene: TRBV11-3; len: 15; CDR3aa: CASSPRGQGEYGYTF; CDR3nt: TGTGCCAGCAGCCCCCGGGGGCAGGGTGAATATGGCTACACCTTC
abundance: .; d_gene: TRBD1; j_gene: TRBJ1-1; v_gene: TRBV9; len: 15; CDR3aa: CASSVLGQVDTEAFF; CDR3nt: TGTGCCAGCAGCGTATTGGGACAGGTGGACACTGAAGCTTTCTTT
abundance: .; d_gene: .; j_gene: TRBJ2-3; v_gene: TRBV2; len: 11; CDR3aa: CASTVSDTQYF; CDR3nt: TGTGCCAGTACGGTTTCGGATACGCAGTATTTT
abundance: .; d_gene: .; j_gene: TRBJ2-7; v_gene: TRBV7-6; len: 13; CDR3aa: CASSLGDNREQYF; CDR3nt: TGTGCCAGCAGCTTAGGGGACAATCGCGAGCAGTACTTC
abundance: .; d_gene: .; j_gene: TRBJ2-1; v_gene: TRBV30; len: 11; CDR3aa: CAWSWENEQFF; CDR3nt: TGTGCCTGGAGTTGGGAGAATGAGCAGTTCTTC
abundance: .; d_gene: .; j_gene: TRBJ2-3; v_gene: TRBV6-5; len: 14; CDR3aa: CASSPAGSTGTQYF; CDR3nt: TGTGCCAGCAGCCCCGCAGGGAGCACAGGTACGCAGTATTTT
abundance: .; d_gene: .; j_gene: TRBJ2-1; v_gene: TRBV7-6; len: 16; CDR3aa: CASSLVQGSSYNEQFF; CDR3nt: TGTGCCAGCAGCTTAGTTCAGGGGTCCTCCTACAATGAGCAGTTCTTC
abundance: .; d_gene: .; j_gene: TRBJ2-1; v_gene: TRBV11-2; len: 15; CDR3aa: CASSLRVTLYNEQFF; CDR3nt: TGTGCCAGCAGCTTGCGGGTGACCCTCTACAATGAGCAGTTCTTC
abundance: .; d_gene: .; j_gene: TRBJ1-5; v_gene: TRBV9; len: 13; CDR3aa: CASSVAMGQPQHF; CDR3nt: TGTGCCAGCAGCGTAGCGATGGGACAGCCCCAGCATTTT
abundance: .; d_gene: .; j_gene: TRBJ2-3; v_gene: TRBV11-2; len: 16; CDR3aa: CASRRPGRGPTDTQYF; CDR3nt: TGTGCCAGCAGACGGCCGGGGCGGGGCCCCACAGATACGCAGTATTTT
abundance: .; d_gene: TRBD1; j_gene: TRBJ1-4; v_gene: TRBV4-1; len: 17; CDR3aa: CASSQALTNRGNEKLFF; CDR3nt: TGCGCCAGCAGCCAAGCCCTAACTAACAGGGGCAATGAAAAACTGTTTTTT
abundance: .; d_gene: .; j_gene: TRBJ2-1; v_gene: TRBV11-3; len: 15; CDR3aa: CASSLRALRGNEQFF; CDR3nt: TGTGCCAGCAGCTTAAGGGCCCTTAGGGGCAATGAGCAGTTCTTC
abundance: .; d_gene: .; j_gene: TRBJ2-7; v_gene: TRBV12-5; len: 18; CDR3aa: CASGLVLVRGLWTYEQYF; CDR3nt: TGTGCTAGTGGTTTGGTACTAGTGAGAGGGTTGTGGACCTACGAGCAGTACTTC
abundance: .; d_gene: .; j_gene: TRBJ1-3; v_gene: TRBV4-2; len: 16; CDR3aa: CASSQDGSSSGNTIYF; CDR3nt: TGTGCCAGCAGCCAAGATGGTAGCAGCTCTGGAAACACCATATATTTT
abundance: .; d_gene: TRBD1; j_gene: TRBJ1-5; v_gene: TRBV14; len: 14; CDR3aa: CASSPRQGQRPQHF; CDR3nt: TGTGCCAGCAGCCCACGACAGGGGCAGAGGCCCCAGCATTTT
abundance: few; d_gene: TRBD2; j_gene: TRBJ2-7; v_gene: TRBV7-9; len: 16; CDR3aa: CASSSAGGRTTYEQYF; CDR3nt: TGTGCCAGCAGCTCCGCGGGGGGAAGAACTACCTACGAGCAGTACTTC
abundance: .; d_gene: .; j_gene: TRBJ1-1; v_gene: TRBV2; len: 13; CDR3aa: CASRKLIDTEAFF; CDR3nt: TGTGCCAGCAGAAAGTTAATAGACACTGAAGCTTTCTTT
abundance: .; d_gene: .; j_gene: TRBJ2-7; v_gene: TRBV9; len: 15; CDR3aa: CASSVGPGTSYEQYF; CDR3nt: TGTGCCAGCAGCGTAGGTCCGGGGACCTCCTACGAGCAGTACTTC
abundance: .; d_gene: .; j_gene: TRBJ1-4; v_gene: TRBV7-2; len: 12; CDR3aa: CASSLVREKLFF; CDR3nt: TGTGCCAGCAGCTTAGTACGTGAAAAACTGTTTTTT
abundance: .; d_gene: TRBD2; j_gene: TRBJ2-5; v_gene: TRBV7-8; len: 15; CDR3aa: CASSLLTSGKETQYF; CDR3nt: TGTGCCAGCAGCTTACTTACTAGCGGAAAAGAGACCCAGTACTTC
abundance: .; d_gene: .; j_gene: TRBJ2-5; v_gene: TRBV4-2; len: 18; CDR3aa: CASSQVAGLNRKMETQYF; CDR3nt: TGTGCCAGCAGCCAAGTGGCAGGTCTGAATCGGAAAATGGAGACCCAGTACTTC
abundance: .; d_gene: TRBD2; j_gene: TRBJ2-3; v_gene: TRBV6-5; len: 16; CDR3aa: CASSYWTSGGVDTQYF; CDR3nt: TGTGCCAGCAGTTACTGGACTAGCGGGGGGGTAGATACGCAGTATTTT
abundance: .; d_gene: TRBD2; j_gene: TRBJ2-7; v_gene: TRBV11-1; len: 16; CDR3aa: CASAGGSGGRRNEQYF; CDR3nt: TGTGCCAGCGCCGGGGGTTCGGGCGGGAGGAGGAACGAGCAGTACTTC
abundance: .; d_gene: TRBD2; j_gene: TRBJ2-3; v_gene: TRBV11-2; len: 16; CDR3aa: CASSLGGGRMGDTQYF; CDR3nt: TGTGCCAGCAGCTTAGGTGGCGGGAGGATGGGAGATACGCAGTATTTT
abundance: .; d_gene: TRBD1; j_gene: TRBJ1-5; v_gene: TRBV10-3; len: 14; CDR3aa: CAIGDRDLNQPQHF; CDR3nt: TGTGCCATTGGGGACAGGGACTTGAATCAGCCCCAGCATTTT
abundance: .; d_gene: TRBD1; j_gene: TRBJ2-1; v_gene: TRBV19; len: 14; CDR3aa: CASAGTGGYNEQFF; CDR3nt: TGTGCCAGCGCCGGGACAGGGGGTTACAATGAGCAGTTCTTC
abundance: .; d_gene: TRBD1; j_gene: TRBJ2-3; v_gene: TRBV5-4; len: 14; CDR3aa: CASSFGQGTDTQYF; CDR3nt: TGTGCCAGCAGCTTCGGACAGGGGACAGATACGCAGTATTTT
abundance: .; d_gene: .; j_gene: TRBJ2-3; v_gene: TRBV12-5; len: 19; CDR3aa: CASKRGRGLIPPVFDTQYF; CDR3nt: TGTGCTAGTAAAAGGGGCAGGGGACTTATTCCCCCCGTGTTCGATACGCAGTATTTT
abundance: .; d_gene: TRBD1; j_gene: TRBJ2-7; v_gene: TRBV7-2; len: 14; CDR3aa: CASSRGTGTYEQYF; CDR3nt: TGTGCCAGCAGCCGGGGGACAGGAACCTACGAGCAGTACTTC
abundance: once; d_gene: .; j_gene: TRBJ2-1; v_gene: TRBV5-4; len: 17; CDR3aa: CASSPYVEGSSYNEQFF; CDR3nt: TGTGCCAGCAGCCCGTACGTCGAGGGAAGCTCCTACAATGAGCAGTTCTTC
abundance: .; d_gene: .; j_gene: TRBJ1-1; v_gene: TRBV7-3; len: 16; CDR3aa: CASTQPKWTVNTEAFF; CDR3nt: TGTGCCAGCACCCAACCGAAATGGACAGTGAACACTGAAGCTTTCTTT
abundance: .; d_gene: .; j_gene: TRBJ2-7; v_gene: TRBV4-1; len: 13; CDR3aa: CASSPHNAYEQYF; CDR3nt: TGCGCCAGCAGCCCCCACAATGCCTACGAGCAGTACTTC